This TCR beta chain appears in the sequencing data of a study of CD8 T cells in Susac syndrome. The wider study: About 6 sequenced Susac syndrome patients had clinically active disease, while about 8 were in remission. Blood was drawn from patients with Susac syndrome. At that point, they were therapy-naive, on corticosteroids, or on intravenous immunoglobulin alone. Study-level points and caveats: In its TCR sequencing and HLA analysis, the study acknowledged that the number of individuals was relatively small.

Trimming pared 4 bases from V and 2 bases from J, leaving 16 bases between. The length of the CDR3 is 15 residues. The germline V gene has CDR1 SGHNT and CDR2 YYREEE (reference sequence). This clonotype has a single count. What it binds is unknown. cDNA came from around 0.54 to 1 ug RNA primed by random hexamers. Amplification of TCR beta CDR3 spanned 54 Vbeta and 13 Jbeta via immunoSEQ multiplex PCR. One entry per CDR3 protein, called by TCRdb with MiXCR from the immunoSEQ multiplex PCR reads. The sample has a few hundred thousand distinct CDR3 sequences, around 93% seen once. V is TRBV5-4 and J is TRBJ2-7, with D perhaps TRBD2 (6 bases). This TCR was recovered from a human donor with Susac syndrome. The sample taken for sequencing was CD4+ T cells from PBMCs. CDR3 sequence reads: CASSPLAGTPYEQYF. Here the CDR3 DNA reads TGTGCCAGCAGCCCCCTGGCGGGGACCCCCTACGAGCAGTACTTC. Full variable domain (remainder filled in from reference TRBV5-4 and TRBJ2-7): ETGVTQSPTHLIKTRGQQVTLRCSSQSGHNTVSWYQQALGQGPQFIFQYYREEENGRGNFPPRFSGLQFPNYSSELNVNALELDDSALYLCASSPLAGTPYEQYFGPGTRLTVT.